This TCR beta chain was sequenced for a study of shared clonotypes between healthy human individuals. Assay execution proceeded at the deep level. Here immunoSEQ multiplex PCR was the method, and the copy in TCRdb shows in-frame clones only, minus some. The sample has about 730,000 clones; over 60% are singletons. The length of the CDR3 is 17 residues. V was pared by 3 bases and J by 1 base, with 10 bases of the junction left unmatched. The germline V gene has CDR1 KGHSH and CDR2 LQKENI. The clonotype was recovered from a woman in her 30s in good health. Specimen: memory CD4+ T cells sorted from blood. The subset here: CD45RA-negative fraction. The chain joins TRBV18 to TRBJ1-2; TRBD1 matches at 8 bases. CDR3 sequence reads: CASSPNFGTGLNYGYTF. CDR3 bases: TGTGCCAGCTCACCGAACTTCGGGACAGGTCTTAACTATGGCTACACCTTC.